The clone carrying this TCR beta chain was counted between two and nine times. Its specificity is not known. The data derive from a study of T-cell memory formation after mild COVID-19. Study in general: Clusters were largely donor specific.

Study-level points and caveats: Pre-infection memory held some responding clones, suggesting pre-existing cross-reactive T cells responded. Chiefly within CM and EM were the contracting CD4+ clones; CD8+ ones were within EMRA.

5'RACE primed from the constant segment yielded TCR alpha and TCR beta cDNA libraries bearing sample barcodes and UMIs. TCRdb passed the 5' RACE reads through MiXCR, listing each CDR3 protein once. The sample lists under 300,000 distinct CDR3 sequences, around 17% occurring once. Germline CDR1 reads ENHRY; CDR2 reads SYGVKD. V was clipped by 10 bases and J by 5 bases; unmatched bases: 14. This CDR3 comprises 15 residues. V usage is TRBV10-3 and J usage is TRBJ2-3, with TRBD2 matching 8 bases. Sequenced sample: PBMCs or a T cell subset sorted from them (not recorded which). This TCR was sampled from a man aged 18 to 29 who had mild COVID-19 (a few samples of this study predate the infection). Cell type and time point are not known. The CDR3 loop reads CASRSAGLDRDTQYF. CDR3 bases: TGTGCCAGCCGATCCGCGGGACTAGACCGAGATACGCAGTATTTT.